This is a list of T cell receptor beta chains from one sample in a study of T cells in Graves' hyperthyroidism and ophthalmopathy. TCRdb re-analysed the multiplex PCR reads in MiXCR, keeping a single row per CDR3 protein. This table holds tens of thousands of distinct CDR3 sequences, around 55% found once. Sequenced sample: peripheral blood or thyroid tissue (not recorded which). The receptors come from a man aged 18 to 30 with Graves' hyperthyroidism. CDR3s include the opening cysteine and the closing phenylalanine or tryptophan. The D gene is left open where the match is weak. Where a row states a size, it is once, few, many or the class of an expanded clone; other rows omit it.

J gene | clone size | D gene | V gene | CDR3 DNA | CDR3 protein
TRBJ1-6 | NA | NA | TRBV9 | TGTGCCAGCAGCGTAGCACAGCGAGATTCACCCCTCCACTTT | CASSVAQRDSPLHF
TRBJ2-7 | NA | NA | TRBV6-5 | TGTGCCAGCAGTTACAACGGGGAGCAGTACTTC | CASSYNGEQYF
TRBJ1-4 | once | NA | TRBV20-1 | TGCAGTGCTGTGAGCGGGGGGGCAGGAACTAATGAAAAACTGTTTTTT | CSAVSGGAGTNEKLFF
TRBJ2-5 | NA | NA | TRBV2 | TGTGCCAGCAGGTTCTCAGCAGAGACCCAGTACTTC | CASRFSAETQYF
TRBJ1-2 | many | NA | TRBV7-9 | TGTGCCAGCAGCTGGAGCCCGGACGATCCTGCAGATAAAAATGGCTACACCTTC | CASSWSPDDPADKNGYTF
TRBJ1-2 | NA | NA | TRBV2 | TGTGCCAGCAGTGAACACAGGGCCTATGGCTACACCTTC | CASSEHRAYGYTF
TRBJ2-5 | once | TRBD2 | TRBV7-2 | TGTGCCAGCAGCTTAGAGGGACTAGCGGGAAGAAAGACCCAGTACTTC | CASSLEGLAGRKTQYF
TRBJ1-1 | many | TRBD1 | TRBV9 | TGTGCCAGCAGCGTAGGGACAGGGACTTCTGAAGCTTTCTTT | CASSVGTGTSEAFF
TRBJ1-1 | NA | NA | TRBV15 | TGTGCCACCAGCAGTTTGAATATAGGGAGCGGCACTGAAGCTTTCTTT | CATSSLNIGSGTEAFF
TRBJ2-5 | many | NA | TRBV7-8 | TGTGCCAGCAGCGTTAGCGGAACGAAAGAGACCCAGTACTTC | CASSVSGTKETQYF
TRBJ1-1 | NA | NA | TRBV12-3/TRBV12-4 | TGTGCCAGCAGGGTAAGGGGGGCGGACACTGAAGCTTTCTTT | CASRVRGADTEAFF
TRBJ1-1 | NA | NA | TRBV19 | TGTGCCAGCCGACAGGCTATAGACCCTGAAGCTTTCTTT | CASRQAIDPEAFF
TRBJ1-2 | NA | NA | TRBV12-3/TRBV12-4 | TGTGCCAGCAGTTTAGGCAACGGCTACACCTTC | CASSLGNGYTF
TRBJ2-5 | NA | NA | TRBV5-6 | TGTGCCAGCAGCAACGGACGGAGGTGGCTGTCCCAAGAGACCCAGTACTTC | CASSNGRRWLSQETQYF
TRBJ1-1 | many | NA | TRBV11-2 | TGTGCCAGCAGCTCGCTGAGACAGATGAACACTGAAGCTTTCTTT | CASSSLRQMNTEAFF
TRBJ1-2 | NA | NA | TRBV7-3 | TGCGCCAGCAGCCAAGGACAAAACTATGGCTACACCTTC | CASSQGQNYGYTF
TRBJ1-1 | many | NA | TRBV29-1 | TGCAGCGTCGGAAAACAGATTGAAGCTTTCTTT | CSVGKQIEAFF
TRBJ1-1 | many | TRBD1 | TRBV10-3 | TGTGCCATCAGTGAGTGGGGGACGGGACAGGGTTTGAACACTGAAACTTTCTTT | CAISEWGTGQGLNTETFF
TRBJ2-7 | NA | NA | TRBV7-8 | TGTGCCAGCAGCGTGGGCCGGGGCGCCCACGAGCAGTACTTC | CASSVGRGAHEQYF
TRBJ1-1 | NA | NA | TRBV2 | TGTGCCAGCAAGGGTATCCAGGACACCCAAGAAGCTTTCTTT | CASKGIQDTQEAFF
TRBJ1-1 | many | NA | TRBV20-1 | TGCAGTGTCAGGCCAGGGCCTACTGAAGCTTTCTTT | CSVRPGPTEAFF
TRBJ1-1 | NA | NA | TRBV27 | TGTGCCAGCAGTTTAAGGCCAGGGATTTTTCATAACACTGAAGCTTTCTTT | CASSLRPGIFHNTEAFF
TRBJ1-2 | NA | NA | TRBV20-1 | TGCAGTGCTAGCGAGGCCAGTGTAAACTATGGCTACACCTTC | CSASEASVNYGYTF
TRBJ1-4 | many | NA | TRBV2 | TGTGCCAGCAGTCGAAGATCGATAGTCAATGAAAAACTGTTTTTT | CASSRRSIVNEKLFF
TRBJ2-5 | NA | NA | TRBV29-1 | TGCAGCGTTGAAGAGGGGCAGGGATTGGAGACCCAGTACTTC | CSVEEGQGLETQYF
TRBJ1-4 | few | NA | TRBV5-1 | TGCGCCAGCAGCCAGGAGGGAGGTCGAGAAAAACTGTTTTTT | CASSQEGGREKLFF
TRBJ1-2 | NA | TRBD1 | TRBV29-1 | TGCAGCGTAACCGGACAGGCAATCTATGGCTACACCTTC | CSVTGQAIYGYTF
TRBJ2-7 | NA | TRBD1 | TRBV29-1 | TGCAGCGTGAGGCCCGGGACAGGCACCTACGAGCAGTACTTC | CSVRPGTGTYEQYF
TRBJ1-2 | NA | NA | TRBV7-3 | TGTGCCAGCAGCCACCTTGACTCTTCAGGCTACACCTTC | CASSHLDSSGYTF
TRBJ1-1 | NA | TRBD1 | TRBV5-6 | TGTGCCAGCAGCCGGGACAGGGTAAGGACCACTGAAGCTTTCTTT | CASSRDRVRTTEAFF
TRBJ2-3 | NA | TRBD1 | TRBV9 | TGTGCCAGCAGCGTGGGGACAGGTACGCAGTATTTT | CASSVGTGTQYF
TRBJ2-7 | NA | NA | TRBV11-2 | TGTGCCAGCAGCTTAAGGGGTGTGTACGAGCAGTACTTC | CASSLRGVYEQYF
TRBJ1-2 | many | NA | TRBV9 | TGTGCCAGCAGTAGGCAGCTCAGGCACCATGGCTACACCTTC | CASSRQLRHHGYTF
TRBJ1-1 | many | NA | TRBV5-6 | TGTGCCAGCAGCTACCCTCAGGGTAGATTCATGAACACTGAAGCTTTCTTT | CASSYPQGRFMNTEAFF
TRBJ2-7 | NA | TRBD1 | TRBV7-8 | TGTGCCAGCAGCATCTACAGGGGCTCCTACGAGCAGTACTTC | CASSIYRGSYEQYF
TRBJ1-2 | NA | NA | TRBV29-1 | TGCAGCGTACCCCGGCGGACAGCGCTTTATGGCTACACCTTC | CSVPRRTALYGYTF
TRBJ2-7 | many | NA | TRBV28 | TGTGCCAGCGGATCCTACGAGCAGTACTTC | CASGSYEQYF
TRBJ1-2 | few | NA | TRBV9 | TGTGCCAGCAGCGTAGGAGAAGCACTAAATAACTATGGCTACACCTTC | CASSVGEALNNYGYTF
TRBJ1-4 | NA | TRBD1 | TRBV2 | TGTGCCAGCAGTGTCCCCGGGACAGGGAAACTGTTTTTT | CASSVPGTGKLFF
TRBJ1-1 | NA | NA | TRBV2 | TGTGCCAGCAGCAACAGGGAAGCTTTCTTT | CASSNREAFF
TRBJ2-2 | NA | TRBD1 | TRBV7-2 | TGTGCCAGCAGCTTAAAGGGGGCAGGGAACACCGGGGAGCTGTTTTTT | CASSLKGAGNTGELFF
TRBJ1-1 | many | NA | TRBV5-1 | TGCGCCAGCAGCTTGTTCTCCGCGCAACAGGCTTTCTTT | CASSLFSAQQAFF
TRBJ2-7 | many | TRBD2 | TRBV7-2 | TGTGCCAGCAGGGGGCGGACTAGGGAGCAGTACTTC | CASRGRTREQYF
TRBJ2-5 | many | TRBD2 | TRBV10-3 | TGTGCCATCAGGGAAGAACTAGCGGGAGGGCCGGGAGAGACCCAGTACTTC | CAIREELAGGPGETQYF
TRBJ2-2 | NA | NA | TRBV7-6 | TGTGCCAGCAGCTTAGAGGGCAGGGCCACCGGGGAGCTGTTTTTT | CASSLEGRATGELFF
TRBJ1-1 | NA | NA | TRBV19 | TGTGCCAGTAGGGATAGAGGTGGGACTGAAGTTTTCTTT | CASRDRGGTEVFF
TRBJ1-1 | NA | NA | TRBV19 | TGTGCCAGTAGTATGGACACCAACACTGAAGCTTTCTTT | CASSMDTNTEAFF
TRBJ1-2 | many | TRBD1 | TRBV19 | TGTGCCAGTACCGGGACAGGGGAGAGCAATGGCTACACCTTC | CASTGTGESNGYTF
TRBJ1-2 | NA | NA | TRBV2 | TGTGCCAGCACTTTCCACTACGCCTTC | CASTFHYAF
TRBJ1-2 | once | NA | TRBV29-1 | TGCGGGATGGGACACCCTAACTATGGCTACACCTTC | CGMGHPNYGYTF
TRBJ2-5 | NA | NA | TRBV5-1 | TGCGCCAGCAGCTTTGGAGCAGGGGGGGCCGAGACCCAGTACTTC | CASSFGAGGAETQYF